The 12 T cell receptor beta chains listed next were all sequenced from one sample in a study of shared clonotypes between healthy human individuals. Here immunoSEQ multiplex PCR was the method, and the copy in TCRdb shows in-frame clones only, minus some. Counted here are over a million clones, approximately 96% occurring once; the ten biggest clones make up roughly 1.2%. Sequencing was done on a sample of naive CD4+ T cells sorted from blood. Specified subset: CD45RA+ positively selected. The receptors originated from a young man in good health.

This CDR3 is CASSVEASWTGELFF. In DNA, the CDR3 is TGTGCCAGCAGCGTAGAAGCTAGTTGGACCGGGGAGCTGTTTTTT. The chain uses TRBV9 and TRBJ2-2; D is unresolved. V was cut by 0 bases and J by 5 bases, with 11 bases left in between. CDR3 size: 15 residues. The germline CDR1 and CDR2 sequences are SGDLS and YYNGEE.

The rearrangement links TRBV15 to TRBJ2-7; unclear D gene. This CDR3 has 16 residues. Per germline, CDR1 LNHNV and CDR2 YYDKDF (reference sequence). With 0 bases removed from V and 1 base from J, the gap between germline ends came to 13 bases. CDR3 DNA: TGTGCCACCAGCAGAGAGAGCTCCACCAAGTCCTACGAGCAGTACTTC. This gives the protein CATSRESSTKSYEQYF.

CDR3 loop: CASRHRVAAIYGYTF. CDR3 nucleotides: TGTGCCAGCAGACACAGGGTCGCGGCTATTTATGGCTACACCTTC. The chain couples TRBV28 to TRBJ1-2; possible D gene TRBD1, 6 bases. Germline CDR1 MDHEN, CDR2 SYDVKM. There are 15 residues in the CDR3. V was pared by 6 bases and J by 5 bases, with 19 bases between.

The sample holds one count of this clone. This rearrangement joins TRBV27 to TRBJ1-4, with D hard to call. This CDR3 has 16 residues. V was clipped by 1 base and J by 5 bases, with 14 bases between them. CDR1 and CDR2 (germline): MNHEY, SMNVEV (reference sequence). CDR3 coding DNA: TGTGCCAGCAGTTTATTACGGACGGAAGGAAATGAAAAACTGTTTTTT. Translated, it gives CASSLLRTEGNEKLFF.

The rearrangement links TRBV7-2 to TRBJ2-7, with 7 bases lining up with TRBD2. The CDR3 is made up of 13 amino acids. J gave up 6 bases and V 5 bases, and 7 bases lay outside the gene matches. The V gene's germline CDR1 is SGHTA and CDR2 FQGNSA. In DNA form, the CDR3 reads TGTGCCAGCAGCGGACTATGGGGGGGCGAGCAGTACTTC. It is translated as CASSGLWGGEQYF.

The chain carries TRBV5-1 and TRBJ2-3; D call uncertain. The CDR3 runs to 11 residues. V lost 7 bases and J 5 bases, leaving 8 bases between the germline ends. CDR1 is SGHRS, CDR2 YFSETQ, per germline. CDR3 bases: TGCGCCAGCTCGTACTTAGATACGCAGTATTTT. Translating it yields CASSYLDTQYF.

This chain uses TRBV28 with TRBJ1-5; D might be TRBD1 (5 bases). The CDR3 totals 18 residues. The germline CDR1 and CDR2 sequences are MDHEN and SYDVKM. V lost 4 bases to trimming and J lost 6 bases, with 25 bases between them. CDR3 amino acids: CASSSTLKRGTLPQPQHF. As DNA, the CDR3 is TGTGCCAGCAGTTCAACATTGAAGAGAGGGACCCTCCCTCAGCCCCAGCATTTT.

The rearrangement links TRBV9 to TRBJ2-2, with no clear D. The CDR3 runs 13 residues. With 3 bases removed from V and 4 bases from J, the gap between germline ends came to 7 bases. CDR1 and CDR2 (germline): SGDLS, YYNGEE. The CDR3 loop is CASSAPPTGELFF. The CDR3 DNA is TGTGCCAGCAGCGCCCCCCCCACCGGGGAGCTGTTTTTT.

J is TRBJ2-2 and V is TRBV9; D possibly corresponds to TRBD1 (6 bases). Trimming stripped 1 base from V and 6 bases from J, with 13 bases between. Germline CDR1 reads SGDLS; CDR2 reads YYNGEE. The CDR3 runs 15 residues. CDR3 sequence reads: CASSVLDSWSGELFF. Written as DNA, the CDR3 is TGTGCCAGCAGCGTATTGGACAGCTGGTCCGGGGAGCTGTTTTTT.

The CDR3 coding sequence is TGCGCCAGCTCTAGCGGGAGGGCCTCCTACAATGAGCAGTTCTTC. Translating it yields CASSSGRASYNEQFF. The rearrangement joins TRBV5-1 to TRBJ2-1, with 12 bases fitting TRBD2. Germline-derived CDR1 and CDR2 are SGHRS and YFSETQ. This CDR3 spans 15 amino acids. Trimming took 7 bases from V and 0 from J; bases not matched to a gene: 2. The full variable domain, with the rest looked up from reference TRBV5-1 and TRBJ2-1, is KAGVTQTPRYLIKTRGQQVTLSCSPISGHRSVSWYQQTPGQGLQFLFEYFSETQRNKGNFPGRFSGRQFSNSRSEMNVSTLELGDSALYLCASSSGRASYNEQFFGPGTRLTVL.

This chain connects TRBV19 to TRBJ1-1; 7 bases agree with TRBD1. Looked up from germline, CDR1 is LNHDA and CDR2 is SQIVND (reference sequence). The CDR3 has 14 residues. V gave up 7 bases and J gave up 1 base; unmatched junction bases: 6. CDR3 protein: CASTWGQSNTEAFF. CDR3 DNA sequence: TGTGCCAGTACCTGGGGACAGTCGAACACTGAAGCTTTCTTT.

This chain joins TRBV10-3 and TRBJ2-7; 12 nucleotides align to TRBD1. The CDR3 spans 19 residues. J gave up 2 bases and V 1 base, and 12 bases lay outside the gene matches. Germline V gene lookup returns CDR1 ENHRY and CDR2 SYGVKD. The CDR3 spells CAISELGQGAGRRTYEQYF. The CDR3 bases are TGTGCCATCAGTGAGTTGGGACAGGGGGCTGGTCGCCGGACCTACGAGCAGTACTTC.